This entry is about one T cell receptor (beta chain). This sample was taken from a study of blood T cell repertoires in COVID-19. Background on the study: The cDNA or gDNA used as material had been derived from T cells, B-cell-depleted T cells, or PBMCs.

CDR1 SNHLY and CDR2 FYNNEI come from the germline V gene. Trimming took off 1 base at V and 3 bases at J, with 12 bases between the two ends. The CDR3 is 15 residues long. Generated by immunoSEQ multiplex PCR, the TCRdb table keeps only in-frame clones and is missing some. Of around 130,000 clones listed, around 83% are singletons. The V call is TRBV2, the J call TRBJ1-2; D remains unclear. Sample: peripheral blood. This TCR was sampled from a woman between 45 and 65 years old with acute or convalescent COVID-19. This CDR3 is CASSEVPGWDYGYTF. The CDR3, as DNA: TGTGCCAGCAGTGAAGTGCCAGGTTGGGACTATGGCTACACCTTC.